This TCR beta chain emerged from a study of T-cell memory formation after mild COVID-19. TCRdb processed the 5' RACE reads anew with MiXCR; each CDR3 protein has one entry. The sample contains roughly 350,000 distinct CDR3 sequences, roughly 21% of which appear only once. Germline CDR1 is MRHNA and CDR2 is SNTAGT. The CDR3 contains 14 residues. The V end was cut by 2 bases, the J end by 3 bases, with 9 bases between. The J gene is TRBJ2-3, the V gene TRBV6-4; D possibly corresponds to TRBD2 (6 bases). The sequenced sample consisted of PBMCs or a T cell subset sorted from them (not recorded which). This receptor was taken from an adult woman who had mild COVID-19 (a few samples of this study predate the infection). Cell type and time point are not known. CDR3: CASSDDGGTDTQYF. As DNA, the CDR3 is TGTGCCAGCAGTGACGACGGGGGAACAGATACGCAGTATTTT.